This TCR beta chain was obtained from a study of cytomegalovirus exposure and HLA in healthy donors. Repertoires were generated with immunoSEQ multiplex PCR, while TCRdb's copy carries only in-frame clones and drops some. The sample comprises about 130,000 clones, around 92% of which are singletons, and about 3% rests with the top ten. The receptor comes from a man aged 25 to 40 in good health and CMV-seronegative. What was sequenced was PBMCs.

The CDR3 loop is CASSLVAGAESIQYF. For the CDR3, the DNA is TGCGCCAGCAGCTTGGTTGCGGGGGCAGAAAGCATTCAGTACTTC. The gene calls are TRBV5-1 and TRBJ2-4; a weak D match, TRBD2 (7 bases). The V gene's germline CDR1 is SGHRS and CDR2 YFSETQ. V lost 0 bases to trimming and J lost 9 bases, with 16 bases between them. The CDR3 is made up of 15 amino acids. The full variable domain, its missing parts supplied by reference TRBV5-1 and TRBJ2-4, is KAGVTQTPRYLIKTRGQQVTLSCSPISGHRSVSWYQQTPGQGLQFLFEYFSETQRNKGNFPGRFSGRQFSNSRSEMNVSTLELGDSALYLCASSLVAGAESIQYFGAGTRLSVL.